This T cell receptor (beta chain) came from a study of tumor-infiltrating lymphocytes in glioblastoma multiforme. The CDR3 extends over 14 amino acids. Germline CDR1 is MNHNS and CDR2 is SASEGT. The V gene end was trimmed by 1 base and the J gene end by 5 bases; junction bases not matched to a gene: 4. Three nested ARM-PCR rounds with V-beta and C-beta primers built TCRB libraries. TCRB cDNA was made from approximately 550 ng total RNA. TCRdb redid the calling of the multiplex PCR reads with MiXCR, one entry per CDR3 protein. The sample carries about 8,400 distinct CDR3 sequences, over 60% recorded once.

This rearrangement joins TRBV6-1 to TRBJ2-7, with 8 bases identical to TRBD1. The sequenced sample consisted of brain tumor tissue. The sequence was obtained from a male donor with glioblastoma. CDR3 loop: CASSEGTGPHEQYF. The CDR3 DNA reads as TGTGCCAGCAGTGAAGGGACAGGGCCCCACGAGCAGTACTTC.